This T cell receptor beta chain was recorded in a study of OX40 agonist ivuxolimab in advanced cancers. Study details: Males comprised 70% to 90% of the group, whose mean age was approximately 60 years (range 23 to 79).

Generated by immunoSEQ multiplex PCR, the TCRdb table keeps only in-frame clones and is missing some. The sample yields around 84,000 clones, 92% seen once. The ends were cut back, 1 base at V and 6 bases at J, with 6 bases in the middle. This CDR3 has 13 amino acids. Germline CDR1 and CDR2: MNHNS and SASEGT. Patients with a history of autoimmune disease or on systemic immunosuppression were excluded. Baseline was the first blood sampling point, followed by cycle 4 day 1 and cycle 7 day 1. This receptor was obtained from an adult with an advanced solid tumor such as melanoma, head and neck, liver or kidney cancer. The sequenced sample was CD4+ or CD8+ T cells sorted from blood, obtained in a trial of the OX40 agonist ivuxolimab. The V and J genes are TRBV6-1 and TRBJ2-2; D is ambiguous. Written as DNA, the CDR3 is TGTGCCAGCAGTGAAGTGAATCCCGGGGAGCTGTTTTTT. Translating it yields CASSEVNPGELFF.